This TCR beta chain was sequenced in a study of shared T cell receptors in the human thymus. Sequencing was performed with immunoSEQ multiplex PCR; in TCRdb, only in-frame clones are kept and a portion is missing. The repertoire holds about 610,000 clones, with around 87% as singletons. Germline V lookup: CDR1 SGDLS, CDR2 YYNGEE. CDR3 length: 16 amino acids. Trimming removed 0 bases at V and 6 bases at J, with 16 bases between. The sample was also reused in another study, on human thymus T cells. In that study: Both thymic and peripheral blood repertoires showed apparently biased V and J usage. Among unrelated individuals, related research reported thymic repertoires that overlapped highly.

The sample was thymocytes. This TCR was recovered from a boy under two years old with a congenital heart defect. This chain links TRBV9 with TRBJ2-1; D perhaps matches TRBD1 (6 bases). The CDR3 DNA follows: TGTGCCAGCAGCGTAGATTCGGCAGGGGTAGGCAATGAGCAGTTCTTC. It translates to CASSVDSAGVGNEQFF.